The 29 T cell receptor beta chains in this list originate from one sample, sequenced in a study of human T cells and chemical hapten exposure (dated by TCRdb to the early 2020s). This specimen's time point label, per the study, means: patch test 2, 6 weeks after DPC sensitization. Taken with the paper, the label for treatment or condition translates to: therapeutic diphenylcyclopropenone sensitization with weekly scalp DPC. The library was obtained by RACE. The sample was run on a NextSeq 500. TCRdb reanalyzed the raw reads on its own, using fastp at Q25 for trimming and MiXCR for clone calling, and kept in-frame beta chains. Identical CDR3 protein sequences are pooled into one entry, listed with their most common genes and DNA. Recorded for this sample are about 40,000 distinct CDR3 sequences; less than 3.5% of them occurred a single time. Clones ranked in the top ten supply about 6.7% of the sample.

The specimen was whole blood, collected in connection with sensitization to the hapten diphenylcyclopropenone (DPC). The receptors here all came from a man aged 40-49 years with alopecia areata. Some clones in this sample may be carry-over from other donors' samples.

This clonotype was recorded a few times. The genes are TRBV7-2 and TRBJ1-2; D possibly corresponds to TRBD1 (6 bases). There are 15 residues in the CDR3. Germline assignment: CDR1 SGHTA and CDR2 FQGNSA. The V end was cut by 2 bases, the J end by 7 bases, with 17 bases between. This CDR3 is CASSLKSGGPSGYTF. CDR3 nucleotide sequence: TGTGCCAGCAGCTTAAAGAGTGGGGGGCCAAGTGGCTACACCTTC.

This clonotype came up many times. The J gene is TRBJ2-1, the V gene TRBV12-3 or TRBV12-4; D remains ambiguous. The V end lost 2 bases, the J end lost 5 bases, and 10 bases lay between the germline ends. This CDR3 is 14 amino acids long. Here the CDR3 DNA reads TGTGCCAGCAGTTTATTCAGAGTCGACAATGAGCAGTTCTTC. Amino acid sequence: CASSLFRVDNEQFF.

This clonotype was counted at least ten times. The CDR3 DNA is TGTGCCAGCAGTCCAGGAGACACTGAAGCTTTCTTT. This codes for CASSPGDTEAFF. This chain uses TRBV28 with TRBJ1-1; no definite D call. With 5 bases removed from V and 3 bases from J, the gap between germline ends came to 7 bases. Germline V gene lookup returns CDR1 MDHEN and CDR2 SYDVKM. This CDR3 is built from 12 residues.

This clonotype was detected ten times or more. This chain uses TRBV9 with TRBJ2-1; D is perhaps TRBD2 (5 bases). Germline values: CDR1 SGDLS, CDR2 YYNGEE. V gave up 2 bases and J gave up 7 bases, with 22 bases separating them. This CDR3 has 17 amino acids. Written as DNA, the CDR3 is TGTGCCAGCAGCGTCTTTTGGAAGGACTCCCCTAGGAATGAGCAGTTCTTC. Translated, it gives CASSVFWKDSPRNEQFF.

The J gene is TRBJ2-7, the V gene TRBV28, with TRBD1 matching over 10 bases. Looked up from germline, CDR1 is MDHEN and CDR2 is SYDVKM. Trimming cost V 6 bases and J 6 bases; bases outside gene matches: 5. The CDR3 sequence is 13 residues long. CDR3 amino acids: CASSDRGLGEQYF. DNA for the CDR3: TGTGCCAGCAGCGACAGGGGGCTAGGCGAGCAGTACTTC.

This clonotype was counted at least ten times. The chain employs TRBV29-1 and TRBJ2-7, with D perhaps assigned TRBD1 or TRBD2 (6 bases each). Trimming cost V 4 bases and J 7 bases, with 14 bases left between them. Germline lookup yields CDR1 SQVTM and CDR2 ANQGSEA. This CDR3 contains 12 residues. The CDR3, as DNA: TGCAGCGTTGTCTCGGGGGCAAGGGAGCAGTACTTC. Its translation: CSVVSGAREQYF.

This clonotype was found many times. The chain uses TRBV6-1 and TRBJ2-7, with a tentative D call TRBD2 (5 bases). Trimming took 4 bases from V and 3 from J, leaving 10 bases between them. This CDR3 is 13 amino acids long. Per the germline V gene, CDR1 is MNHNS and CDR2 is SASEGT. The CDR3 nucleotides are TGTGCCAGCAGTGGAAGACGGGGCTACGAGCAGTACTTC. The encoded protein is CASSGRRGYEQYF.

This clonotype was seen many times. V and J are TRBV20-1 and TRBJ2-2; TRBD2 might be the D (5 bases). The CDR3 is 14 amino acids. Germline V gene sequence: CDR1 DFQATT, CDR2 SNEGSKA (reference sequence). V lost 0 bases, J lost 6 bases, and 11 bases lay in between. In DNA, the CDR3 is TGCAGTGCTAGAGATCGCCGGGATCCCGGGGAGCTGTTTTTT. The encoded protein is CSARDRRDPGELFF.

This clonotype came up a few times. The J gene is TRBJ2-2, the V gene TRBV10-3; 7 bases align to TRBD1. Germline loops: CDR1 ENHRY, CDR2 SYGVKD. Trimming at V came to 3 bases and at J to 4 bases, leaving 8 bases not matched to a gene. This CDR3 spans 16 amino acids. DNA of the CDR3: TGTGCCATCAGTGACCCTACAGGGGTCTCCACCGGGGAGCTGTTTTTT. Translated, it gives CAISDPTGVSTGELFF.

The table lists this clonotype with many counts. The rearrangement uses TRBV7-2 and TRBJ2-7; 7 bases map to TRBD1. CDR3 size: 14 residues. V was clipped by 5 bases and J by 0 bases; unmatched bases: 4. Germline loops: CDR1 SGHTA, CDR2 FQGNSA. The DNA of the CDR3 is TGTGCCAGCAGCGCCGGACAGGACTCCTACGAGCAGTACTTC. Its protein product is CASSAGQDSYEQYF.

This clonotype was detected ten times or more. V is TRBV5-1 and J is TRBJ2-1; maybe TRBD2 (5 bases). The CDR3 covers 13 residues. The germline V gene has CDR1 SGHRS and CDR2 YFSETQ. Trimming cost V 4 bases and J 8 bases, with 13 bases left between them. The CDR3 spells CASSPSGWDEQFF. The CDR3 DNA reads TGCGCCAGCAGCCCGAGCGGATGGGATGAGCAGTTCTTC.

This clonotype was found many times. V usage is TRBV5-1 and J usage is TRBJ2-1, with 8 bases lining up with TRBD2. CDR1 SGHRS and CDR2 YFSETQ come from the germline V gene. This CDR3 spans 14 amino acids. The V and J ends lost 0 bases and 6 bases, in that order; junction bases with no gene match: 2. CDR3 DNA sequence: TGCGCCAGCAGCTTGGAACTAGCGGTCAATGAGCAGTTCTTC. Protein product: CASSLELAVNEQFF.

In its sample, this clonotype was seen many times. The genes are TRBV27 and TRBJ2-3, with 11 bases that match TRBD2. Trimming cost V 2 bases and J 4 bases; bases outside gene matches: 2. Germline-derived CDR1 and CDR2 are MNHEY and SMNVEV (reference sequence). This CDR3 spans 15 amino acids. The CDR3 coding sequence is TGTGCCAGCAGTTTAGGGACTAGCGGCGCAGATACGCAGTATTTT. This sequence encodes CASSLGTSGADTQYF.

This clonotype was counted at least ten times. The chain joins TRBV5-6 to TRBJ1-5, with 7 bases matching TRBD1. With 3 bases clipped from V and 7 bases from J, the junction kept 7 bases outside the gene matches. This CDR3 is 14 amino acids long. Germline assignment: CDR1 SGHDT and CDR2 YYEEEE. The CDR3 coding sequence is TGTGCCAGCAGCTGGGACAGCCCCTACCAGCCCCAGCATTTT. Translation gives CASSWDSPYQPQHF. Full variable domain (remainder filled in from reference TRBV5-6 and TRBJ1-5): DAGVTQSPTHLIKTRGQQVTLRCSPKSGHDTVSWYQQALGQGPQFIFQYYEEEERQRGNFPDRFSGHQFPNYSSELNVNALLLGDSALYLCASSWDSPYQPQHFGDGTRLSIL.

This clonotype has ten or more counts. J is TRBJ2-7 and V is TRBV7-2; TRBD1 matches 9 bases. The CDR3 is 15 residues long. After removal of 4 bases from V and 0 bases from J, the junction contained 4 bases not matched to a gene. CDR1 and CDR2 (germline): SGHTA, FQGNSA. CDR3 in DNA: TGTGCCAGCAGCTGGTACAGGGGGCTCTCCTACGAGCAGTACTTC. It encodes CASSWYRGLSYEQYF.

This clonotype has at least ten counts. The chain uses TRBV3-1 and TRBJ2-2; D remains ambiguous. CDR1 and CDR2 from the germline V gene are LGHDT and YNNKEL (reference sequence). Trimming shortened V by 2 bases and J by 0 bases, and 4 bases separated the two germline ends. The CDR3 length is 14 residues. The chain's CDR3 is CASSQRSNTGELFF. The CDR3 DNA reads TGTGCCAGCAGCCAACGGTCGAACACCGGGGAGCTGTTTTTT.

The chain employs TRBV4-1 and TRBJ2-4; possibly TRBD1 for D (5 bases). CDR1 and CDR2 from the germline V gene are MGHRA and YSYEKL. The V and J ends lost 0 bases and 5 bases respectively, with 17 bases between them. The CDR3 has 17 amino acids. Here the CDR3 reads CASSQDTADSTENIQYF. CDR3 bases: TGCGCCAGCAGCCAAGACACCGCCGACAGCACGGAAAACATTCAGTACTTC.

This clonotype turned up a few times. The chain combines TRBV29-1 with TRBJ1-1; maybe TRBD1 (5 bases). V lost 7 bases, J lost 1 base, and 13 bases lay in between. The germline CDR1 and CDR2 sequences are SQVTM and ANQGSEA. This CDR3 spans 13 amino acids. CDR3 in amino acids: CSGAGTANTEAFF. The DNA for the CDR3 is TGCAGCGGGGCCGGGACTGCGAACACTGAAGCTTTCTTT.

This clonotype was recorded many times. The rearrangement joins TRBV12-3 or TRBV12-4 to TRBJ2-2; 12 bases are shared with TRBD2. This CDR3 has 17 residues. Unmatched junction bases numbered 10, after V lost 5 bases and J lost 6 bases. CDR3 protein: CASSPLRLAGVSGELFF. As DNA, the CDR3 is TGTGCCAGCAGTCCTCTGAGACTAGCGGGAGTTTCCGGGGAGCTGTTTTTT.

This clonotype has a count of ten or more. The chain employs TRBV10-2 and TRBJ2-7; D is perhaps TRBD1 (6 bases). CDR1 WSHSY and CDR2 SAAADI come from the germline V gene. Trimming stripped 6 bases from V and 6 bases from J, with 12 bases between. This CDR3 contains 12 residues. CDR3 loop: CASRDTGSEQYF. The CDR3 DNA is TGCGCCAGCAGGGACACAGGGTCCGAGCAGTACTTC.

The chain carries TRBV20-1 and TRBJ1-1; 8 nucleotides align to TRBD1. There are 14 residues in the CDR3. V shed 6 bases and J 1 base; nucleotides not matched to a gene: 7. Per the germline V gene, CDR1 is DFQATT and CDR2 is SNEGSKA (reference sequence). CDR3 in DNA: TGCAGTGCACAAAAGGACAGGGCGAACACTGAAGCTTTCTTT. It yields the protein CSAQKDRANTEAFF.

The chain is built from TRBV20-1 and TRBJ2-2, with D perhaps TRBD1 (6 bases). This CDR3 comprises 14 residues. Germline assignment: CDR1 DFQATT and CDR2 SNEGSKA (reference sequence). The ends were cut back, 5 bases at V and 0 bases at J, with 10 bases in the middle. In nucleotides, the CDR3 is TGCAGTGCTCCCGGGACACCGAACACCGGGGAGCTGTTTTTT. This gives the protein CSAPGTPNTGELFF.

The V and J genes are TRBV25-1 and TRBJ2-7, with unresolved D. Per germline, CDR1 MGHDK and CDR2 SYGVNS. V gave up 3 bases and J gave up 4 bases, with 4 bases separating them. The CDR3 spans 11 residues. The CDR3 DNA reads TGTGCCAGCAGTGAGTCGTACGAGCAGTACTTC. Protein sequence: CASSESYEQYF.

In this sample, this clonotype turned up many times. The chain joins TRBV10-3 to TRBJ2-7, with 9 nucleotides matching TRBD1. CDR1 ENHRY and CDR2 SYGVKD come from the germline V gene. Trimming removed 6 bases from V and 3 bases from J; junction bases left unmatched: 9. This CDR3 has 15 amino acids. The CDR3 is CAIRGQGPSYYEQYF. For the CDR3, the DNA is TGTGCCATCAGGGGACAGGGTCCGAGTTACTACGAGCAGTACTTC.

This clonotype has a count of ten or more. The J gene is TRBJ2-7, the V gene TRBV7-9, with D possibly being TRBD1 or TRBD2 (5 bases each). The CDR3 is made up of 14 amino acids. Germline loops: CDR1 SEHNR, CDR2 FQNEAQ (reference sequence). V gave up 0 bases and J gave up 6 bases, with 12 bases separating them. For the CDR3, the DNA is TGTGCCAGCAGCTTAGCGGGAGAAGGGGCCGAGCAGTACTTC. It codes for CASSLAGEGAEQYF.

This clonotype was seen at least ten times. The rearrangement uses TRBV28 and TRBJ2-6; D is unresolved. The germline V gene encodes CDR1 MDHEN and CDR2 SYDVKM. Between the trimmed V and J ends, which lost 3 bases and 0 bases, there was a span of 3 bases. The CDR3 has 14 amino acids. CDR3 residues: CASSFGSGANVLTF. In nucleotides, the CDR3 is TGTGCCAGCAGTTTCGGCTCTGGGGCCAACGTCCTGACTTTC.

This clonotype was counted at least ten times. The chain combines TRBV6-6 with TRBJ2-1; 7 bases fit TRBD1. J was trimmed by 0 bases and V by 6 bases; bases with no gene match: 11. CDR1 and CDR2 from the germline V gene are MNHNY and SVGAGI (reference sequence). The CDR3 consists of 17 residues. The CDR3 region has the DNA TGTGCCAGCAGAGGGACAGCCGAAGAGAGCTCCTACAATGAGCAGTTCTTC. It codes for CASRGTAEESSYNEQFF.

This clonotype was seen more than once but under ten times. The chain carries TRBV20-1 and TRBJ1-1; 7 bases map to TRBD1. The V segment lost 0 bases and the J segment 3 bases; nucleotides outside the gene matches: 4. Germline CDR1 is DFQATT and CDR2 is SNEGSKA (reference sequence). The CDR3 length is 14 residues. The CDR3 DNA sequence: TGCAGTGCTAGAGATCCAGGGGGGTACACTGAAGCTTTCTTT. Its translation: CSARDPGGYTEAFF.

The table lists this clonotype with many counts. The chain couples TRBV27 to TRBJ2-7; perhaps TRBD2 as D (6 bases). Trimming shortened V by 3 bases and J by 7 bases, and 19 bases separated the two germline ends. Germline CDR1 reads MNHEY; CDR2 reads SMNVEV (reference sequence). This CDR3 is built from 15 residues. DNA for the CDR3: TGTGCCAGCAGTTTGATAGGGACTCCTTTGGGGGAGCAGTACTTC. Its translation is CASSLIGTPLGEQYF.